Each of the 28 T cell receptor beta chains below was sequenced from the same sample in a study of circulating tumor DNA in untreated peripheral T-cell lymphoma. Generated by immunoSEQ multiplex PCR, the TCRdb table keeps only in-frame clones and is missing some. The table includes approximately 8,900 clones, about 82% detected once. Sequenced: tumor tissue. These receptors all stem from a human donor with peripheral T-cell lymphoma.

The CDR3 DNA sequence: TGTGCCAGCAGCTTAGCCAAGGGAGGGAACACTGAAGCTTTCTTT. As protein: CASSLAKGGNTEAFF. The chain recombines TRBV7-6 with TRBJ1-1, with D unresolved. With 0 bases removed from V and 1 base from J, the gap between germline ends came to 9 bases. There are 15 residues in the CDR3. CDR1 and CDR2 (germline): SGHVS, FNYEAQ.

The chain has TRBV14 and TRBJ2-3; 8 bases fit TRBD2. The CDR3 spans 14 residues. Germline values: CDR1 SGHDN, CDR2 FVKESK. Trimming took 4 bases from V and 6 from J; bases not matched to a gene: 6. In DNA, the CDR3 is TGTGCCAGCAGCCCCGGGGGGGGATCTGATACGCAGTATTTT. This gives the protein CASSPGGGSDTQYF.

The chain combines TRBV11-3 with TRBJ2-1, with 12 bases matching TRBD2. With V trimmed by 2 bases and J by 7 bases, 6 bases remained unmatched. The CDR3 has 16 residues. The germline V gene has CDR1 SGHNT and CDR2 YENEEA. The CDR3 region is CASSLSLGLAGNEQFF. The CDR3 DNA sequence: TGTGCCAGCAGCTTATCTTTAGGACTAGCGGGGAATGAGCAGTTCTTC.

A single count supports this clone. This chain links TRBV6-8 with TRBJ1-2; maybe TRBD1 (6 bases). The CDR3 runs to 15 residues. Germline V lookup: CDR1 MNHGY, CDR2 SAAAGT. The germline V and J ends were trimmed by 0 bases and 6 bases, with 14 bases remaining between them. This CDR3 is CASSYSPTGTHGYTF. The CDR3 DNA is TGTGCCAGCAGTTACTCGCCGACAGGAACCCATGGCTACACCTTC.

The chain employs TRBV25-1 and TRBJ1-2, with a weak D call TRBD1 (6 bases). The CDR3 is 13 amino acids. With 2 bases removed from V and 4 bases from J, the gap between germline ends came to 8 bases. Germline-derived CDR1 and CDR2 are MGHDK and SYGVNS. The chain's CDR3 is CASSEQDSYGYTF. The CDR3 DNA reads TGTGCCAGCAGTGAACAGGACAGCTATGGCTACACCTTC.

The count of this clone is one. V usage is TRBV19 and J usage is TRBJ2-1, with 8 bases fitting TRBD2. Losses at the gene ends were 6 bases for V and 2 bases for J; bases not matched to a gene: 0. In germline, CDR1 is LNHDA, CDR2 SQIVND (reference sequence). The CDR3 extends over 13 amino acids. CDR3 residues: CASRLAAYNEQFF. DNA of the CDR3: TGTGCCAGTAGACTAGCGGCCTACAATGAGCAGTTCTTC.

Here the CDR3 DNA reads TGTGCCAGTAGTATAGGTGTCGACGAGCAGTACTTC. This gives the protein CASSIGVDEQYF. The chain carries TRBV19 and TRBJ2-7; D is unresolved. This CDR3 comprises 12 residues. Germline CDR1 is LNHDA and CDR2 is SQIVND (reference sequence). Between the trimmed V and J ends, which lost 1 base and 5 bases, there was a span of 6 bases.

The chain is built from TRBV18 and TRBJ1-1, with D tentatively TRBD1 (5 bases). The CDR3 consists of 14 residues. The germline gives CDR1 KGHSH, CDR2 LQKENI. Trimming removed 6 bases from V and 0 bases from J, with 11 bases in between. CDR3 in DNA: TGTGCCAGCTCTCGGGGCGGACTGAACACTGAAGCTTTCTTT. The encoded protein is CASSRGGLNTEAFF. Full variable domain (outside the CDR3, taken from reference TRBV18 and TRBJ1-1): NAGVMQNPRHLVRRRGQEARLRCSPMKGHSHVYWYRQLPEEGLKFMVYLQKENIIDESGMPKERFSAEFPKEGPSILRIQQVVRGDSAAYFCASSRGGLNTEAFFGQGTRLTVV.

The gene calls are TRBV11-3 and TRBJ2-3; 8 bases line up with TRBD1. Trimming at V came to 4 bases and at J to 4 bases, leaving 7 bases not matched to a gene. Germline loops: CDR1 SGHNT, CDR2 YENEEA. The CDR3 covers 15 residues. This CDR3 is CASSSGGASADTQYF. The CDR3 coding sequence is TGTGCCAGCAGCTCAGGGGGCGCGAGCGCAGATACGCAGTATTTT.

The chain recombines TRBV19 with TRBJ1-1; 11 nucleotides match TRBD1. Germline CDR1 LNHDA, CDR2 SQIVND (reference sequence). The CDR3 covers 14 residues. Trimming cost V 9 bases and J 5 bases; bases outside gene matches: 8. CDR3: CASRDRGLVTEAFF. The CDR3 region has the DNA TGTGCCAGCCGGGACAGGGGGTTGGTGACTGAAGCTTTCTTT.

V usage is TRBV4-1 and J usage is TRBJ1-6; unclear D gene. The CDR3 is 16 residues long. Looked up from germline, CDR1 is MGHRA and CDR2 is YSYEKL. With 0 bases removed from V and 0 bases from J, the gap between germline ends came to 6 bases. The CDR3 protein is CASSQDRSSYNSPLHF. CDR3 nucleotide sequence: TGCGCCAGCAGCCAAGACCGGAGCTCCTATAATTCACCCCTCCACTTT.

The chain is built from TRBV6-8 and TRBJ1-5; no firm D call. With 0 bases removed from V and 7 bases from J, the gap between germline ends came to 13 bases. The CDR3 runs to 15 residues. Germline lookup yields CDR1 MNHGY and CDR2 SAAAGT. The CDR3 DNA reads TGTGCCAGCAGTTACTCGGATGCTGGCGGGCAGCCCCAGCATTTT. Translation: CASSYSDAGGQPQHF.

The chain links TRBV18 to TRBJ1-4; D gene unclear. Germline V gene sequence: CDR1 KGHSH, CDR2 LQKENI. With 6 bases removed from V and 0 bases from J, the gap between germline ends came to 14 bases. CDR3 size: 16 residues. This chain's CDR3 is CASSKGAGATNEKLFF. CDR3 DNA sequence: TGTGCCAGCTCCAAAGGCGCGGGAGCAACTAATGAAAAACTGTTTTTT.

The genes are TRBV10-1 and TRBJ2-4; 10 positions match TRBD1. V gave up 4 bases and J gave up 8 bases; unmatched junction bases: 2. The germline V gene has CDR1 WNHNN and CDR2 SYGVQD (reference sequence). The CDR3 loop spans 13 amino acids. CDR3 in amino acids: CASSAGQGYIQYF. CDR3 sequence (DNA): TGCGCCAGCAGTGCGGGACAGGGGTACATTCAGTACTTC.

The rearrangement joins TRBV6-8 to TRBJ2-7, with D tentatively TRBD2 (6 bases). Between the trimmed V and J ends, which lost 6 bases and 1 base, there was a span of 16 bases. Germline assignment: CDR1 MNHGY and CDR2 SAAAGT. The CDR3 is 15 amino acids. CDR3 bases: TGTGCCAGCAGCCAAGTCGGGACTCCTTCCTACGAGCAGTACTTC. Residues: CASSQVGTPSYEQYF.

This chain's CDR3 is CASSPSEQGAVEAFF. For the CDR3, the DNA is TGTGCCAGCTCACCGTCCGAACAGGGGGCTGTTGAAGCTTTCTTT. J is TRBJ1-1 and V is TRBV18; 9 bases map to TRBD1. Losses at the gene ends were 3 bases for V and 7 bases for J; bases not matched to a gene: 9. CDR1 and CDR2 (germline): KGHSH, LQKENI. The CDR3 runs 15 residues.

This chain links TRBV10-2 with TRBJ1-1; D possibly corresponds to TRBD1 (5 bases). The V end lost 8 bases, the J end lost 1 base, and 14 bases lay between the germline ends. The CDR3 spans 14 residues. Germline V gene sequence: CDR1 WSHSY, CDR2 SAAADI. The CDR3: CASRPGAGNTEAFF. In DNA form, the CDR3 reads TGCGCCAGCCGGCCCGGGGCGGGGAACACTGAAGCTTTCTTT.

The chain is built from TRBV18 and TRBJ1-1; no firm D call. The length of the CDR3 is 12 residues. From germline, CDR1 is KGHSH and CDR2 LQKENI. V was clipped by 3 bases and J by 7 bases, with 9 bases between them. CDR3 DNA sequence: TGTGCCAGCTCACCGCGGGGAATTGAAGCTTTCTTT. This encodes CASSPRGIEAFF.

The rearrangement uses TRBV6-8 and TRBJ1-6; perhaps TRBD1 as D (5 bases). V was cut by 7 bases and J by 8 bases, with 15 bases left in between. The length of the CDR3 is 14 residues. Germline CDR1 and CDR2: MNHGY and SAAAGT. DNA for the CDR3: TGTGCCAGCACCGTCCGGGACCGATATTCACCCCTCCACTTT. It codes for CASTVRDRYSPLHF.

The V and J genes are TRBV6-8 and TRBJ2-1, with D uncertain. CDR1 is MNHGY, CDR2 SAAAGT, per germline. This CDR3 has 13 amino acids. V was cut by 4 bases and J by 4 bases, with 8 bases left in between. The CDR3 bases are TGTGCCAGCAGTTTTTCCAATTACAATGAGCAGTTCTTC. Encoded protein: CASSFSNYNEQFF.

The table lists this clone with a count of one. The V gene is TRBV15, the J gene TRBJ1-4; possibly TRBD1 for D (5 bases). From germline, CDR1 is LNHNV and CDR2 YYDKDF (reference sequence). The CDR3 length is 14 residues. Between the trimmed V and J ends, which lost 1 base and 7 bases, there was a span of 10 bases. DNA for the CDR3: TGTGCCACCAGCAGAGCCGGGGGTCCTGAAAAACTGTTTTTT. It translates to CATSRAGGPEKLFF. Drawing the rest from reference TRBV15 and TRBJ1-4, the complete variable domain is DAMVIQNPRYQVTQFGKPVTLSCSQTLNHNVMYWYQQKSSQAPKLLFHYYDKDFNNEADTPDNFQSRRPNTSFCFLDIRSPGLGDTAMYLCATSRAGGPEKLFFGSGTQLSVL.

The V call is TRBV19, the J call TRBJ1-1, with unresolved D. The CDR3 spans 12 residues. Germline lookup yields CDR1 LNHDA and CDR2 SQIVND (reference sequence). Trimming removed 3 bases at V and 8 bases at J, with 10 bases between. CDR3: CASSIGTTEAFF. In nucleotides, the CDR3 is TGTGCCAGTAGTATTGGCACGACCGAAGCTTTCTTT.

This chain uses TRBV5-1 with TRBJ2-3; D gene uncertain. The V gene lost 0 bases and the J gene lost 5 bases, with 10 bases spanning the gap. CDR3 length: 14 amino acids. Germline V gene data show CDR1 as SGHRS and CDR2 as YFSETQ. The CDR3 loop is CASSLEMSGDTQYF. CDR3 bases: TGCGCCAGCAGCTTGGAGATGTCCGGAGATACGCAGTATTTT.

The chain is built from TRBV29-1 and TRBJ1-1; a weak D match, TRBD1 (6 bases). The length of the CDR3 is 13 residues. Looked up from germline, CDR1 is SQVTM and CDR2 is ANQGSEA. With 0 bases removed from V and 6 bases from J, the gap between germline ends came to 11 bases. The CDR3 loop reads CSVEDLDRSEAFF. CDR3 coding DNA: TGCAGCGTTGAAGATCTAGACAGGTCTGAAGCTTTCTTT. Using reference TRBV29-1 and TRBJ1-1 for the parts outside the CDR3, the full variable domain is SAVISQKPSRDICQRGTSLTIQCQVDSQVTMMFWYRQQPGQSLTLIATANQGSEATYESGFVIDKFPISRPNLTFSTLTVSNMSPEDSSIYLCSVEDLDRSEAFFGQGTRLTVV.

This clone showed up just a few times. The V call is TRBV11-3, the J call TRBJ1-1; D perhaps matches TRBD1 (5 bases). In germline, CDR1 is SGHNT, CDR2 YENEEA. This CDR3 contains 14 residues. The ends were cut back, 5 bases at V and 3 bases at J, with 13 bases in the middle. For the CDR3, the DNA is TGTGCCAGCAGCCGGAGGGTAGGGGACACTGAAGCTTTCTTT. This sequence encodes CASSRRVGDTEAFF.

This clone occurred once. J is TRBJ1-1 and V is TRBV6-8, with 9 bases aligning to TRBD1. The CDR3 runs 14 residues. CDR1 is MNHGY and CDR2 is SAAAGT in the germline V gene. The trim removed 6 bases at V and 4 bases at J, leaving 6 bases unmatched. The CDR3: CASRPGTGSTEAFF. The CDR3 bases are TGTGCCAGCAGACCAGGGACAGGGAGCACTGAAGCTTTCTTT.

This chain joins TRBV5-1 and TRBJ2-7; the D gene is possibly TRBD1 (5 bases). Germline V gene lookup returns CDR1 SGHRS and CDR2 YFSETQ. This CDR3 is built from 15 residues. V was pared by 0 bases and J by 2 bases, with 12 bases between. The CDR3 loop is CASSLVTGNTYEQYF. CDR3 nucleotide sequence: TGCGCCAGCAGCTTGGTAACAGGTAACACCTACGAGCAGTACTTC.

V gene TRBV30 combines with J gene TRBJ1-2, with unresolved D. The V end lost 2 bases, the J end lost 2 bases, and 12 bases lay between the germline ends. Looked up from germline, CDR1 is GTSNPN and CDR2 is SVGIG (reference sequence). The CDR3 spans 14 residues. The chain's CDR3 is CAWSSWTRNYGYTF. Written as DNA, the CDR3 is TGTGCCTGGAGTTCTTGGACGCGGAACTATGGCTACACCTTC.